One and the same sample provided the 8 T cell receptor beta chains below, sequenced in a study of blood T cell repertoires in COVID-19 (TCRdb year 2020). The method was the immunoSEQ multiplex PCR assay. TCRdb holds this immuneACCESS table with in-frame rearrangements only. Some clones are missing; in checked studies, unresolved V genes explain under half, and the rest has no known cause. The sample includes 200,000 or so clones, with around nine tenths observed a single time. Approximately 2.1% of the sample comes from the top ten. Sequencing was carried out using peripheral blood. The receptors originated from a man between 65 and 79 years old with active or convalescent COVID-19.

The V call is TRBV7-6, the J call TRBJ2-5; 12 bases line up with TRBD2. V was clipped by 8 bases and J by 4 bases; unmatched bases: 8. Germline assignment: CDR1 SGHVS and CDR2 FNYEAQ. CDR3 length: 15 amino acids. The CDR3 protein is CASGRPSGGGETQYF. The CDR3 coding sequence is TGTGCCAGCGGTCGACCTAGCGGGGGGGGAGAGACCCAGTACTTC.

This rearrangement joins TRBV18 to TRBJ1-5, with no clear D. V was trimmed by 3 bases and J by 5 bases, leaving 8 bases between them. The CDR3 covers 13 residues. Per the germline V gene, CDR1 is KGHSH and CDR2 is LQKENI. Here the CDR3 reads CASSPYLDQPQHF. The CDR3 nucleotides are TGTGCCAGCTCACCCTATCTGGATCAGCCCCAGCATTTT.

The chain couples TRBV5-4 to TRBJ2-1, with 8 positions matching TRBD2. This CDR3 has 16 residues. CDR1 is SGHNT and CDR2 is YYREEE in the germline V gene (reference sequence). The trim removed 2 bases at V and 3 bases at J, leaving 7 bases unmatched. The CDR3 DNA follows: TGTGCCAGCAGCTTCCACCCCAGCGGGAGCTACAATGAGCAGTTCTTC. Its protein product is CASSFHPSGSYNEQFF.

The chain couples TRBV29-1 to TRBJ2-3, with D perhaps matching TRBD2 (5 bases). The germline V and J ends were trimmed by 3 bases and 1 base, with 8 bases remaining between them. The CDR3 covers 13 residues. The V gene's germline CDR1 is SQVTM and CDR2 ANQGSEA. CDR3 coding DNA: TGCAGCGTTGATCAGAGGGGCACAGATACGCAGTATTTT. It translates to CSVDQRGTDTQYF.

V and J are TRBV5-1 and TRBJ1-1; D is uncertain. The CDR3 is made up of 14 amino acids. Germline V gene sequence: CDR1 SGHRS, CDR2 YFSETQ. V was clipped by 1 base and J by 4 bases, with 11 bases between them. CDR3 amino acids: CASSLLVGSTEAFF. The CDR3 bases are TGCGCCAGCAGCTTGCTAGTCGGGAGCACTGAAGCTTTCTTT.

This chain connects TRBV28 to TRBJ1-3, with 7 bases identical to TRBD1. The CDR3 consists of 15 residues. The ends lost 2 bases at V and 2 bases at J; junction bases unmatched: 3. Germline lookup yields CDR1 MDHEN and CDR2 SYDVKM. The CDR3 DNA follows: TGTGCCAGCAGTTTAAAGGGGGCGACTGGAAACACCATATATTTT. This sequence encodes CASSLKGATGNTIYF.

This rearrangement joins TRBV9 to TRBJ2-6; D gene ambiguous. Between the trimmed V and J ends, which lost 1 base and 0 bases, there was a span of 14 bases. Germline lookup yields CDR1 SGDLS and CDR2 YYNGEE. The CDR3 covers 18 residues. CDR3 sequence: CASSVLGRPSSGANVLTF. The CDR3 DNA follows: TGTGCCAGCAGCGTATTGGGCAGGCCGAGCTCTGGGGCCAACGTCCTGACTTTC.

This sequence joins TRBV28 and TRBJ2-7; 7 bases map to TRBD1. Germline loops: CDR1 MDHEN, CDR2 SYDVKM. CDR3 length: 13 residues. The V segment lost 6 bases and the J segment 2 bases; nucleotides outside the gene matches: 4. The CDR3 here is CASRSGGPYEQYF. In nucleotides, the CDR3 is TGTGCCAGCAGGTCAGGGGGTCCCTACGAGCAGTACTTC.